This TCR beta chain was found in a study of CD8+ T cells in alopecia areata. Sample treatment: oral pan-JAK inhibitor, 5-10 mg twice daily. Alopecia areata patients gave lesional scalp punch biopsies and peripheral blood samples. Findings and limits, study-wide: For patients receiving tofacitinib, scalp clonality and expanded CD8+ clones among the top 100 significantly decreased.

RNA was isolated and reverse transcribed to cDNA, the sequencing template. Produced via immunoSEQ multiplex PCR; TCRdb's table is partial and in-frame only. Of 150,000 to 200,000 clones listed, 60% are singletons. For this clone: Its antigen is as yet unknown.

The sequence came from a human donor with alopecia areata. Specimen: CD4+ T cells sorted from blood, collected at week 24, from a patient treated with tofacitinib.

CDR3 coding DNA: TGCGCCAGCATGCGGGGACAGGGGGCGCAAACGGGGTTCTTC. Its protein product is CASMRGQGAQTGFF. The rearrangement uses TRBV5-1 and TRBJ2-1, with TRBD1 matching over 12 bases. The germline V gene has CDR1 SGHRS and CDR2 YFSETQ. The CDR3 loop spans 14 amino acids. The J segment lost 15 bases and the V segment lost 6 bases, leaving 13 bases of the junction unmatched.